The clone carrying this TCR beta chain has only a few counts. TCRdb keeps only in-frame clones here, not all; method: immunoSEQ multiplex PCR. The sample has tens of thousands of clones, just over 90% seen once. V was clipped by 6 bases and J by 2 bases; unmatched bases: 9. This CDR3 has 15 residues. Germline values: CDR1 LNHDA, CDR2 SQIVND (reference sequence). The source of the sample is a study of control samples from healthy donors and cancer patients. The chain combines TRBV19 with TRBJ1-1; 7 bases line up with TRBD1. Sequenced material: blood. The receptor was isolated from a woman aged 25 to 39 in good health. This CDR3 is CASRGTDERNTEAFF. The CDR3 DNA sequence: TGTGCCAGTAGGGGGACAGACGAACGTAACACTGAAGCTTTCTTT.